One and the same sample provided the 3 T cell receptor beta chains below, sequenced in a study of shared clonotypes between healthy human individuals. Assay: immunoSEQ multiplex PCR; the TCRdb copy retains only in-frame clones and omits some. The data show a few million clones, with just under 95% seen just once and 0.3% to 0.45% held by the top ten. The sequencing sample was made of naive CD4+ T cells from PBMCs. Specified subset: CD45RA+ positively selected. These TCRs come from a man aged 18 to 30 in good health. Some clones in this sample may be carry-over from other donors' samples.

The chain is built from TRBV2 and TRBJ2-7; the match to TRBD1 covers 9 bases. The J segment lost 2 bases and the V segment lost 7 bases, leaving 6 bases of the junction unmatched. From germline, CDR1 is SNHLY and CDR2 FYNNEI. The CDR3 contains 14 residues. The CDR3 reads CASNPGQGAYEQYF. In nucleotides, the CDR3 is TGTGCCAGCAATCCGGGACAGGGCGCCTACGAGCAGTACTTC.

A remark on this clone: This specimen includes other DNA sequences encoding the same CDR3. The DNA for the CDR3 is TGCGCCAGCAGCCCCCTGACGGTCAACTATGGCTACACCTTC. Translation: CASSPLTVNYGYTF. The V and J genes are TRBV5-1 and TRBJ1-2; D gene unclear. CDR3 size: 14 residues. The germline V and J ends were trimmed by 4 bases and 2 bases, with 12 bases remaining between them. The germline V gene has CDR1 SGHRS and CDR2 YFSETQ.

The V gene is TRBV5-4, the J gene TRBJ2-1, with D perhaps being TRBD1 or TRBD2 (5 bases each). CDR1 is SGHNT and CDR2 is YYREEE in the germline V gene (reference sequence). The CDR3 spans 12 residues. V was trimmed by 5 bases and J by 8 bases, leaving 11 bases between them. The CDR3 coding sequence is TGTGCCAGCAGGAGGGACCAATATGAGCAGTTCTTC. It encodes CASRRDQYEQFF.